A few counts support the clone carrying this TCR beta chain. Its antigen is unknown. Germline V lookup: CDR1 KGHSH, CDR2 LQKENI. With 4 bases removed from V and 0 bases from J, the gap between germline ends came to 6 bases. The CDR3 is made up of 14 amino acids. This entry belongs to a study of T-cell memory formation after mild COVID-19. The overall study: The two donors had largely donor-specific TCR clusters. General study findings and limits: Mainly CM and EM harbored the contracting CD4+ clones; mainly EMRA harbored the CD8+ ones. Pre-infection memory showed some responding clones, and this suggested that cross-reactive memory joined.

TCRalpha and TCRbeta libraries used 5'RACE with constant-segment primers and UMIs. Using its own MiXCR run on the 5' RACE reads, TCRdb lists one record per CDR3 protein. The sample gives about 420,000 distinct CDR3 sequences, around a quarter of which show up once; roughly 13% is in the top ten. What was sequenced was PBMCs or a T cell subset sorted from them (not recorded which). The chain employs TRBV18 and TRBJ2-2; no reliable D call. This sequence was found in an adult woman who had mild COVID-19 (a few samples of this study predate the infection). Cell type and time point are not known. This CDR3 is CASSLNANTGELFF. The DNA of the CDR3 is TGTGCCAGCTCACTCAACGCGAACACCGGGGAGCTGTTTTTT.